This is a list of T cell receptor beta chains from one sample in a study of shared clonotypes between healthy human individuals. Using immunoSEQ multiplex PCR, the repertoire was profiled, and TCRdb retains in-frame clones only, with some absent. Of roughly 2,300,000 clones in the sample, 85% to 95% were seen once. Sequenced sample: naive CD4+ T cells from PBMCs. Receptor source: a man younger than 35 in good health. Some clones in this sample may be carry-over from other donors' samples. Each CDR3 is given with its conserved first and last residue. The size of a clone is reported for some rows only, either as once, few or many, or as a class for expanded clones.

>.|TRBV5-5
CASSSLGPEQYF
>.|TRBV7-9
CASSLQGVDTEAFF
>.|TRBV9
CASSSGTSGFDEQYF
>.|TRBV6-6
CASSYGQPSEQYF
>.|TRBV6-6
CASSYGWEAQHF
>.|TRBV28
CASSTSSGPGGYTF
>once|TRBV28
CASSSSANSGANVLTF
>.|TRBV10-3
CAISESMTGGYEQYF
>.|TRBV7-8
CASSLAARVTQVHTQYF
>.|TRBV7-8
CASSLVARGGYSNQPQHF
>.|TRBV7-3
CASSLAFDPSYNEQFF
>.|TRBV10-2
CASSKEGNQPQHF
>few|TRBV28
CASRDGARMNTEAFF
>once|TRBV2
CASTWDRAVYNEQFF
>.|TRBV4-2
CASSRNSNQPQHF
>.|TRBV6-1
CASSQWGSGNTIYF
>.|TRBV14
CASSQWTVRGETQYF
>.|TRBV29-1
CSVEDWGTSQGYGYTF